Listed below are T cell receptor beta chains from one sample, sequenced in a study of cytomegalovirus exposure and HLA in healthy donors. Sequenced by immunoSEQ multiplex PCR; TCRdb stores in-frame clones only, minus some. The sample holds approximately 120,000 clones, over 60% seen once. Material: PBMCs. These receptors all stem from a man in his 60s in good health and CMV-seropositive. CDR3s include the opening cysteine and the closing phenylalanine or tryptophan. Each record gives: CDR3 protein, V gene, J gene, CDR3 length.

CDR3 protein: CASSVRPGQVDPGELFF; V gene: TRBV6-1; J gene: TRBJ2-2; CDR3 length: 17
CDR3 protein: CASSVRDGEAPYEQYF; V gene: TRBV9; J gene: TRBJ2-7; CDR3 length: 16
CDR3 protein: CSVAQGMNTEAFF; V gene: TRBV29-1; J gene: TRBJ1-1; CDR3 length: 13
CDR3 protein: CASSENRYYGYTF; V gene: TRBV10-2; J gene: TRBJ1-2; CDR3 length: 13
CDR3 protein: CASSFDRVYEQYF; V gene: TRBV7-2; J gene: TRBJ2-7; CDR3 length: 13
CDR3 protein: CASSPGTYSDTQYF; V gene: TRBV5-6; J gene: TRBJ2-3; CDR3 length: 14
CDR3 protein: CASSLRSDTQYF; V gene: TRBV7-9; J gene: TRBJ2-3; CDR3 length: 12
CDR3 protein: CASSLQGQDAYEQYF; V gene: TRBV5-1; J gene: TRBJ2-7; CDR3 length: 15
CDR3 protein: CASSRTGSNEAFF; V gene: TRBV10-1; J gene: TRBJ1-1; CDR3 length: 13
CDR3 protein: CAGDPGTAYEQYF; V gene: TRBV30; J gene: TRBJ2-7; CDR3 length: 13
CDR3 protein: CASRRISVGNQPQHF; V gene: TRBV2; J gene: TRBJ1-5; CDR3 length: 15
CDR3 protein: CASSFSTPEAFF; V gene: TRBV28; J gene: TRBJ1-1; CDR3 length: 12
CDR3 protein: CASSLDRDYGYTF; V gene: TRBV18; J gene: TRBJ1-2; CDR3 length: 13
CDR3 protein: CASSSGTGVPSSYNSPLHF; V gene: TRBV27; J gene: TRBJ1-6; CDR3 length: 19
CDR3 protein: CATSGQGAGNTEAFF; V gene: TRBV15; J gene: TRBJ1-1; CDR3 length: 15
CDR3 protein: CSVGDSGNIQYF; V gene: TRBV29-1; J gene: TRBJ2-4; CDR3 length: 12
CDR3 protein: CASSPTSPGRGLRQDTQYF; V gene: TRBV9; J gene: TRBJ2-3; CDR3 length: 19
CDR3 protein: CASSFSGQGYNEQFF; V gene: TRBV7-6; J gene: TRBJ2-1; CDR3 length: 15
CDR3 protein: CAWSVGQGHSPLHF; V gene: TRBV30; J gene: TRBJ1-6; CDR3 length: 14
CDR3 protein: CASRRNPQGSYEQYF; V gene: TRBV27; J gene: TRBJ2-7; CDR3 length: 15
CDR3 protein: CASSQRTSGGGYQETQYF; V gene: TRBV7-2; J gene: TRBJ2-5; CDR3 length: 18
CDR3 protein: CASRGGRQTSQGYTF; V gene: TRBV2; J gene: TRBJ1-2; CDR3 length: 15
CDR3 protein: CAWIPGAHTEAFF; V gene: TRBV30; J gene: TRBJ1-1; CDR3 length: 13
CDR3 protein: CASSQGRDQPQHF; V gene: TRBV4-1; J gene: TRBJ1-5; CDR3 length: 13
CDR3 protein: CASSAMGGPTGELFF; V gene: TRBV6-4; J gene: TRBJ2-2; CDR3 length: 15
CDR3 protein: CASSLGGGQETQYF; V gene: TRBV5-4; J gene: TRBJ2-5; CDR3 length: 14
CDR3 protein: CATARQGSNEKLFF; V gene: TRBV10-3; J gene: TRBJ1-4; CDR3 length: 14
CDR3 protein: CASSSYLGEQYF; V gene: TRBV27; J gene: TRBJ2-7; CDR3 length: 12
CDR3 protein: CSSSLRGLALGNTIYF; V gene: TRBV7-9; J gene: TRBJ1-3; CDR3 length: 16
CDR3 protein: CASSGKTSGWSDTQYF; V gene: TRBV9; J gene: TRBJ2-3; CDR3 length: 16
CDR3 protein: CASSSLTGNEQYF; V gene: TRBV5-4; J gene: TRBJ2-7; CDR3 length: 13
CDR3 protein: CASRGLDYRGRFEKLFF; V gene: TRBV2; J gene: TRBJ1-4; CDR3 length: 17
CDR3 protein: CASSLGRQGDYEQYF; V gene: TRBV7-3; J gene: -; CDR3 length: 15
CDR3 protein: CASSPWTIHEQFF; V gene: TRBV5-1; J gene: TRBJ2-1; CDR3 length: 13
CDR3 protein: CASSLGQAEKLFF; V gene: TRBV7-9; J gene: TRBJ1-4; CDR3 length: 13
CDR3 protein: CSVGLSGDEQYF; V gene: TRBV29-1; J gene: TRBJ2-7; CDR3 length: 12
CDR3 protein: CASRVESQNSPLHF; V gene: TRBV5-1; J gene: TRBJ1-6; CDR3 length: 14
CDR3 protein: CASSDVSGGGTQYF; V gene: TRBV2; J gene: TRBJ2-5; CDR3 length: 14
CDR3 protein: CASSLEQVAHSEKLFF; V gene: TRBV7-8; J gene: TRBJ1-4; CDR3 length: 16
CDR3 protein: CASNRGGRTEAFF; V gene: TRBV9; J gene: TRBJ1-1; CDR3 length: 13
CDR3 protein: CASREVRGEAFF; V gene: TRBV5-1; J gene: TRBJ1-1; CDR3 length: 12
CDR3 protein: CASSLVQGTSGYTF; V gene: TRBV5-6; J gene: TRBJ1-2; CDR3 length: 14
CDR3 protein: CASSAVQWSGETQYF; V gene: TRBV6-1; J gene: TRBJ2-5; CDR3 length: 15
CDR3 protein: CSVEGGEGYSTDTQYF; V gene: TRBV29-1; J gene: TRBJ2-3; CDR3 length: 16
CDR3 protein: CATRKRQGLGEKLFF; V gene: TRBV6-6; J gene: TRBJ1-4; CDR3 length: 15
CDR3 protein: CASSVEGGTGTSTDTQYF; V gene: TRBV9; J gene: TRBJ2-3; CDR3 length: 18